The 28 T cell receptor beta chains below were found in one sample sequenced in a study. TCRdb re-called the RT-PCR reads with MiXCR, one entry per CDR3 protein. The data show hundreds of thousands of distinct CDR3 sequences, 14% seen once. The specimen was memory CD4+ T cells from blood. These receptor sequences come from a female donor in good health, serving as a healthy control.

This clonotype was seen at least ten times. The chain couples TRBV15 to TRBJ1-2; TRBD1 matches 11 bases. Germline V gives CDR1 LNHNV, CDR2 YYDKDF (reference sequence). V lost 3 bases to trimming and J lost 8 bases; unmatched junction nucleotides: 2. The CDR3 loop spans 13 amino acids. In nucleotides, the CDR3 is TGTGCCACCAGCAGGGGACAGGGGGAAGGCTACACCTTC. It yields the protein CATSRGQGEGYTF.

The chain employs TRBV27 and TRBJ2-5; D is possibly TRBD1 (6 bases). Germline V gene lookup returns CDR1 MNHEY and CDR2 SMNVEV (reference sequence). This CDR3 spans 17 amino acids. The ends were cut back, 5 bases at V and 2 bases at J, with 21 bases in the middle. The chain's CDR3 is CASSPTRTARRQETQYF. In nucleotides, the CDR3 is TGTGCCAGCAGTCCAACCAGGACAGCACGAAGACAAGAGACCCAGTACTTC.

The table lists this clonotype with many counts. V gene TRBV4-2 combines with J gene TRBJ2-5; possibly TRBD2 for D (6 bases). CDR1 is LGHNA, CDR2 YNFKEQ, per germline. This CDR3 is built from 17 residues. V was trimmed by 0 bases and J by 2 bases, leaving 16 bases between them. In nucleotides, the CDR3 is TGTGCCAGCAGCCAAGATGTGGGGACTTCCAGGCAAGAGACCCAGTACTTC. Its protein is CASSQDVGTSRQETQYF.

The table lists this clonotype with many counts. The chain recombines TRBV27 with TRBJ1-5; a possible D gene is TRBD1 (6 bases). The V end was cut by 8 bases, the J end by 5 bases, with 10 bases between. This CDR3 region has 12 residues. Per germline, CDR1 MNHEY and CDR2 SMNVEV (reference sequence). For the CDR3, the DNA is TGTGCCAGCCCCTGGGGGCATCAGCCCCAGCATTTT. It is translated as CASPWGHQPQHF.

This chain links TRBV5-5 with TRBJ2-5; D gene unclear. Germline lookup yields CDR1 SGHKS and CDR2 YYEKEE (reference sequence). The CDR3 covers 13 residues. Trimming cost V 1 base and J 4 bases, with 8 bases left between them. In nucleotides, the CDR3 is TGTGCCAGCAGCTTGTTCGGCCGAGAGACCCAGTACTTC. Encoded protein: CASSLFGRETQYF.

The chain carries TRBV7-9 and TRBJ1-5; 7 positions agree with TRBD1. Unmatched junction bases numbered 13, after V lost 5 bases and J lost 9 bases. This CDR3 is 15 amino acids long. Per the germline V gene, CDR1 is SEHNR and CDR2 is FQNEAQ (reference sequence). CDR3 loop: CASSPTGVLGMPQHF. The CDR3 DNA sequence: TGTGCCAGCAGCCCAACAGGGGTCCTGGGGATGCCCCAGCATTTT.

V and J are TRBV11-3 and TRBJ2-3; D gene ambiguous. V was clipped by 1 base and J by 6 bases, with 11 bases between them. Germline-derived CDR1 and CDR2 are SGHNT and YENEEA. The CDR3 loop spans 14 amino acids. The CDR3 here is CASSLGPETDTQYF. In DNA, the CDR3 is TGTGCCAGCAGCTTAGGACCCGAGACCGATACGCAGTATTTT. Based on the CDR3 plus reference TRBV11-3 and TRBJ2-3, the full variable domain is EAGVVQSPRYKIIEKKQPVAFWCNPISGHNTLYWYLQNLGQGPELLIRYENEEAVDDSQLPKDRFSAERLKGVDSTLKIQPAELGDSAVYLCASSLGPETDTQYFGPGTRLTVL.

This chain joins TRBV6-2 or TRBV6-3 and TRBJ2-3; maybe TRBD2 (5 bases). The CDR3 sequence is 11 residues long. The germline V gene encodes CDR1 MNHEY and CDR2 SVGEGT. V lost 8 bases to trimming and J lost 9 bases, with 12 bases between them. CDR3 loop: CASQDYTTQYF. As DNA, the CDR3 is TGTGCCAGCCAAGACTATACGACGCAGTATTTT.

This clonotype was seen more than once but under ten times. In nucleotides, the CDR3 is TGTGCCAGCAGTACAGGGAGGACTGAAGCTTTCTTT. This encodes CASSTGRTEAFF. The V and J genes are TRBV6-5 and TRBJ1-1, with a weak D call TRBD1 (6 bases). The CDR3 covers 12 residues. The V gene lost 5 bases and the J gene lost 5 bases, with 9 bases spanning the gap. Germline loops: CDR1 MNHEY, CDR2 SVGAGI.

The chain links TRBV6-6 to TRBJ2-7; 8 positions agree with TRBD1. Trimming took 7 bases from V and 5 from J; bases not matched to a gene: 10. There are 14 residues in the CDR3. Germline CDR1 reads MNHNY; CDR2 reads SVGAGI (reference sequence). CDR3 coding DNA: TGTGCCAGCAATACGGGGCAGGGGGCTCACGAGCAGTACTTC. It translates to CASNTGQGAHEQYF.

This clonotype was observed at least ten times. The DNA of the CDR3 is TGTGCCAGCATCACACTTTCCGGGACTAGCGGGACAGATGAGCAGTTCTTC. Protein product: CASITLSGTSGTDEQFF. The chain recombines TRBV12-3 or TRBV12-4 with TRBJ2-1; the match to TRBD2 covers 13 bases. The CDR3 runs to 17 residues. The junction had 14 bases not matched to a gene; V was cut back by 7 bases and J by 8 bases.

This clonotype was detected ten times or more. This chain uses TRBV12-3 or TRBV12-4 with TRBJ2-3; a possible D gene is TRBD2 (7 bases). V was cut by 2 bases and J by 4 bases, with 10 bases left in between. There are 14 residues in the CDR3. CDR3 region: CASSLRGAADTQYF. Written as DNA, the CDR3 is TGTGCCAGCAGTTTACGGGGGGCCGCAGATACGCAGTATTTT.

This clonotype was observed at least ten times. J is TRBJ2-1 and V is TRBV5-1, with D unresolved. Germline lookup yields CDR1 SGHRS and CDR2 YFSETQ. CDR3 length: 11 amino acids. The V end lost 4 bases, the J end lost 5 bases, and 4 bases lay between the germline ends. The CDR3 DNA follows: TGCGCCAGCAGCCCCGACAATGAGCAGTTCTTC. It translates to CASSPDNEQFF.

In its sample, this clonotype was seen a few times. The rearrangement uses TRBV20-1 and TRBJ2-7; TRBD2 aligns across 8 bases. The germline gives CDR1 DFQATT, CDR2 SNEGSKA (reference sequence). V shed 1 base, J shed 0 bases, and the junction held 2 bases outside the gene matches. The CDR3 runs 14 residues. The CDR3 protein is CSARVAGTSYEQYF. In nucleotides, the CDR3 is TGCAGTGCTAGAGTAGCGGGGACCTCCTACGAGCAGTACTTC.

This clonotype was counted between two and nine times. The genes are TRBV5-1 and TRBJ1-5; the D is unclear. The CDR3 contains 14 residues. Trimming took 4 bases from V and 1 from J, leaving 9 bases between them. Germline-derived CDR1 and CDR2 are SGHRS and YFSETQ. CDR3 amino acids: CASSPKGSNQPQHF. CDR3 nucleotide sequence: TGCGCCAGCAGCCCCAAGGGAAGCAATCAGCCCCAGCATTTT.

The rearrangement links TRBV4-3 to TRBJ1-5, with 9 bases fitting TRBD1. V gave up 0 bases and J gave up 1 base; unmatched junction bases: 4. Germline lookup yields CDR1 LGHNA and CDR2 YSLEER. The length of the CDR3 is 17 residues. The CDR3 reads CASSQELQGASNQPQHF. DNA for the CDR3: TGCGCCAGCAGCCAAGAATTACAGGGGGCGAGCAATCAGCCCCAGCATTTT.

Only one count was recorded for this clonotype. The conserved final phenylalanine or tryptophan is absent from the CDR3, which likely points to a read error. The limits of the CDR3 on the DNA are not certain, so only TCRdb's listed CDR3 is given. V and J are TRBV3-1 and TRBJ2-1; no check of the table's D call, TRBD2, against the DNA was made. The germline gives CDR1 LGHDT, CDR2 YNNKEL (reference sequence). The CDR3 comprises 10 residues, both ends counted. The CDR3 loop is CASSQDWGGR.

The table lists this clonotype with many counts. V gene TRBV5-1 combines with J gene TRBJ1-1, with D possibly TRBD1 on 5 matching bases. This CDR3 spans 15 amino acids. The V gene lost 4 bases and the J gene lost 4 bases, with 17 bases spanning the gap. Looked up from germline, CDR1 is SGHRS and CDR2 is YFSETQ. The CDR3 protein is CASSLRALGGTEAFF. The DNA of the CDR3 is TGCGCCAGCAGCCTCCGGGCCCTTGGGGGCACTGAAGCTTTCTTT.

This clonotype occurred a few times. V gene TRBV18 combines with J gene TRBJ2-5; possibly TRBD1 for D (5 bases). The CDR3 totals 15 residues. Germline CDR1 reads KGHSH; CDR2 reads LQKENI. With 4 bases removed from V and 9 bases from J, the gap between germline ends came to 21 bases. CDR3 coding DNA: TGTGCCAGCTCACTCTCCACAGTGGACGGCAGGGCCCAGTACTTC. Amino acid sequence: CASSLSTVDGRAQYF.

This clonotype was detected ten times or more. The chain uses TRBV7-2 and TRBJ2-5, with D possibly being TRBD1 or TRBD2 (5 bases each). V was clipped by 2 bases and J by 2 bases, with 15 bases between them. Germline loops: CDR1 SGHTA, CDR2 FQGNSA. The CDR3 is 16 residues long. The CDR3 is CASSLMGSGLQETQYF. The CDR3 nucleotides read TGTGCCAGCAGCTTAATGGGTTCGGGGCTACAAGAGACCCAGTACTTC.

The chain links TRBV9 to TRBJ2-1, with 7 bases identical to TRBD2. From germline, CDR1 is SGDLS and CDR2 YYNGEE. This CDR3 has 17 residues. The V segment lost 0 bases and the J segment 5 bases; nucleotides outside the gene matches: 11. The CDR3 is CASSVGTRNRIDNEQFF. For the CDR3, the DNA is TGTGCCAGCAGCGTAGGGACTAGAAATAGGATAGACAATGAGCAGTTCTTC. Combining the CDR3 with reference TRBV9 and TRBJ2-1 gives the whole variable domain DSGVTQTPKHLITATGQRVTLRCSPRSGDLSVYWYQQSLDQGLQFLIQYYNGEERAKGNILERFSAQQFPDLHSELNLSSLELGDSALYFCASSVGTRNRIDNEQFFGPGTRLTVL.

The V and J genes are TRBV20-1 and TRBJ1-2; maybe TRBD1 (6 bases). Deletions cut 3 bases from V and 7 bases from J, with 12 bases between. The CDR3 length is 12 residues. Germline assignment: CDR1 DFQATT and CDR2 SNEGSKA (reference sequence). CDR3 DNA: TGCAGTGCTAGCCCGGGGGCTGGTGGCTACACCTTC. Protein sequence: CSASPGAGGYTF.

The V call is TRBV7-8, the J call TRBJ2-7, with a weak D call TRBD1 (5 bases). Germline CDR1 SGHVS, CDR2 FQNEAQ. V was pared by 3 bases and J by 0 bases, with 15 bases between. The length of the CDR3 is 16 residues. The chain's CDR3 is CASSFKTGPSSYEQYF. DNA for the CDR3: TGTGCCAGCAGCTTCAAAACAGGCCCGAGCTCCTACGAGCAGTACTTC.

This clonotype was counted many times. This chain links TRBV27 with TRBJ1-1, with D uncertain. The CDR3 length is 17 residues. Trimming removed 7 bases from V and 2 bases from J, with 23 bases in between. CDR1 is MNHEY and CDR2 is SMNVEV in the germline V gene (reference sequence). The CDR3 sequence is CASMFSIRVGSNTEAFF. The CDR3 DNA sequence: TGTGCCAGCATGTTTTCGATCCGGGTCGGGTCAAACACTGAAGCTTTCTTT.

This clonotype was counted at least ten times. The CDR3 protein is CASSWNWGDEQYF. The DNA of the CDR3 is TGTGCCAGCAGCTGGAATTGGGGAGACGAGCAGTACTTC. This chain links TRBV5-6 with TRBJ2-7; possibly TRBD2 for D (5 bases). CDR1 and CDR2 from the germline V gene are SGHDT and YYEEEE. Trimming left V 3 bases short and J 5 bases short, with 12 bases between. CDR3 size: 13 residues.

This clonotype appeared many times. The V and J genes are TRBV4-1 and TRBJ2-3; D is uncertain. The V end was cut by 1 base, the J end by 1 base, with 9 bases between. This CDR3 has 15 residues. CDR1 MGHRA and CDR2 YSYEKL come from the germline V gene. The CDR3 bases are TGCGCCAGCAGCCAAGGACCCGACCGCACAGATACGCAGTATTTT. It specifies CASSQGPDRTDTQYF.

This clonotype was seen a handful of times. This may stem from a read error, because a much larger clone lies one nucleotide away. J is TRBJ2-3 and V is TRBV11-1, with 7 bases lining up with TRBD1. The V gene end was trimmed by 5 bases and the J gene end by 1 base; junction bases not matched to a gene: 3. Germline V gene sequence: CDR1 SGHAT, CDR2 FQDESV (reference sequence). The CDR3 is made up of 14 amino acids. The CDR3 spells CASSDRAGTDTQYF. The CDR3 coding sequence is TGTGCCAGCAGCGACAGGGCCGGCACAGATACGCAGTATTTT.

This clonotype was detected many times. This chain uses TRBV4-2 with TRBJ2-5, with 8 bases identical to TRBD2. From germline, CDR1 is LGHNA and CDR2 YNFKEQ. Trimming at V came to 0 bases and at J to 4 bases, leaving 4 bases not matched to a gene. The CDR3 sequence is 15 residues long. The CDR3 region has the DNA TGTGCCAGCAGCCAAGATCCAGGGACTAGAGAGACCCAGTACTTC. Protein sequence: CASSQDPGTRETQYF.